These 26 T cell receptor beta chains share one sample of origin, sequenced in a study of glioma-infiltrating T cells after dendritic cell vaccination. TCRdb keeps only in-frame clones here, not all; method: immunoSEQ multiplex PCR. The table shows approximately 67,000 clones, with about four fifths occurring only once. This sample comprised blood, obtained before dendritic cell vaccination. These receptor sequences come from a human donor with glioblastoma.

CDR3 DNA: TGCGCCAGCAGCTTAGAGGGCGGGGACACTGAAGCTTTCTTT. Amino acids: CASSLEGGDTEAFF. The rearrangement links TRBV5-1 to TRBJ1-1; D call uncertain. Trimming removed 2 bases at V and 3 bases at J, with 11 bases between. This CDR3 is built from 14 residues. The germline V gene encodes CDR1 SGHRS and CDR2 YFSETQ.

The chain employs TRBV5-1 and TRBJ2-5, with a tentative D call TRBD2 (6 bases). Germline values: CDR1 SGHRS, CDR2 YFSETQ. CDR3 size: 13 residues. V was shortened by 5 bases and J by 2 bases, with 10 bases between the two germline ends. The CDR3 reads CASRGTPQETQYF. The CDR3 DNA is TGCGCCAGCAGGGGGACTCCGCAAGAGACCCAGTACTTC.

This clone was detected once. The chain combines TRBV5-1 with TRBJ2-5, with D tentatively TRBD1 (7 bases). The CDR3 has 17 residues. The V end lost 0 bases, the J end lost 5 bases, and 20 bases lay between the germline ends. Germline-derived CDR1 and CDR2 are SGHRS and YFSETQ. CDR3 DNA sequence: TGCGCCAGCAGCTTGGGGAGGGGGCCTTTTGAGGAGGAGACCCAGTACTTC. Its protein is CASSLGRGPFEEETQYF.

This chain connects TRBV29-1 to TRBJ2-7; TRBD1 is a possible D gene (6 bases). V was trimmed by 5 bases and J by 2 bases, leaving 19 bases between them. The CDR3 sequence is 15 residues long. Germline V gene sequence: CDR1 SQVTM, CDR2 ANQGSEA. The CDR3 protein is CSVRGPEGQPYEQYF. CDR3 bases: TGCAGCGTTCGGGGACCAGAGGGACAACCCTACGAGCAGTACTTC.

The rearrangement joins TRBV6-4 to TRBJ1-6, with TRBD1 identical over 9 bases. The CDR3 consists of 13 residues. J lost 9 bases, V lost 4 bases, and 1 base had no gene match. CDR1 MRHNA and CDR2 SNTAGT come from the germline V gene. The CDR3 bases are TGTGCCAGCAGTGGGACAGGGGTTTCACCCCTCCACTTT. It translates to CASSGTGVSPLHF.

The genes are TRBV7-3 and TRBJ2-5, with D possibly being TRBD1 (5 bases). The V end was cut by 3 bases, the J end by 5 bases, with 10 bases between. Germline V gene sequence: CDR1 SGHTA, CDR2 FQGTGA. There are 13 residues in the CDR3. Written as DNA, the CDR3 is TGTGCCAGCAGCTTTAGCCAGGGCGAGACCCAGTACTTC. Amino acid sequence: CASSFSQGETQYF.

The V and J genes are TRBV5-1 and TRBJ2-5, with D tentatively TRBD1 (6 bases). The germline V gene has CDR1 SGHRS and CDR2 YFSETQ. Deletions cut 7 bases from V and 1 base from J, with 20 bases between. This CDR3 region has 16 residues. The CDR3 spells CASLGKGRDTQETQYF. CDR3 sequence (DNA): TGCGCCAGCCTAGGCAAGGGAAGGGACACCCAAGAGACCCAGTACTTC.

This clone has a single count. This chain joins TRBV2 and TRBJ2-7; D perhaps matches TRBD2 (6 bases). This CDR3 contains 13 residues. Per germline, CDR1 SNHLY and CDR2 FYNNEI. V was clipped by 10 bases and J by 6 bases, with 19 bases between them. This chain's CDR3 is CATTLRRRGEQYF. As DNA, the CDR3 is TGTGCCACAACCCTCCGACGGCGGGGCGAGCAGTACTTC.

This rearrangement joins TRBV7-2 to TRBJ1-2, with 8 bases aligning to TRBD1. This CDR3 spans 18 amino acids. Trimming took 1 base from V and 0 from J; bases not matched to a gene: 10. Germline CDR1 reads SGHTA; CDR2 reads FQGNSA. The CDR3 protein is CASSLVGQGASPNYGYTF. In DNA form, the CDR3 reads TGTGCCAGCAGCTTAGTTGGGCAGGGGGCTTCACCTAACTATGGCTACACCTTC.

This rearrangement joins TRBV7-2 to TRBJ2-7; no reliable D call. The ends were cut back, 1 base at V and 0 bases at J, with 7 bases in the middle. The CDR3 contains 14 residues. Germline CDR1 SGHTA, CDR2 FQGNSA. CDR3 sequence: CASSLGPGSYEQYF. The CDR3 region has the DNA TGTGCCAGCAGCTTAGGGCCAGGCTCCTACGAGCAGTACTTC.

The J gene is TRBJ1-5, the V gene TRBV18, with D tentatively TRBD1 (5 bases). The germline V gene has CDR1 KGHSH and CDR2 LQKENI. The CDR3 spans 14 residues. V lost 0 bases to trimming and J lost 6 bases, with 9 bases between them. This CDR3 is CASSPPGVVQPQHF. CDR3 DNA: TGTGCCAGCTCACCACCAGGGGTGGTTCAGCCCCAGCATTTT.

The rearrangement uses TRBV5-1 and TRBJ2-1, with D perhaps matching TRBD2 (6 bases). Between the trimmed V and J ends, which lost 0 bases and 9 bases, there was a span of 19 bases. Germline values: CDR1 SGHRS, CDR2 YFSETQ. The CDR3 has 16 amino acids. CDR3 in amino acids: CASSLGNPGLPSEQFF. The CDR3 DNA reads as TGCGCCAGCAGCTTGGGGAACCCGGGACTCCCAAGTGAGCAGTTCTTC.

This clone has just one count. J is TRBJ2-3 and V is TRBV30; the D gene is possibly TRBD2 (6 bases). Germline CDR1 and CDR2: GTSNPN and SVGIG (reference sequence). This CDR3 is 16 amino acids long. The V and J ends lost 0 bases and 5 bases respectively, with 18 bases between them. The CDR3 coding sequence is TGTGCCTGGAGTGTACGGCGGGGTTCAACGGGAGATACGCAGTATTTT. It is translated as CAWSVRRGSTGDTQYF.

This clone came up once. The gene calls are TRBV5-1 and TRBJ1-6; weak D call: TRBD1 (5 bases). Germline CDR1 is SGHRS and CDR2 is YFSETQ. CDR3 size: 14 residues. Trimming took off 0 bases at V and 10 bases at J, with 11 bases between the two ends. Here the CDR3 DNA reads TGCGCCAGCAGCTTGGCAGGGTACGGATCACCCCTCCACTTT. Translation gives CASSLAGYGSPLHF.

The rearrangement uses TRBV7-2 and TRBJ1-1; no clear D. Germline V gene data show CDR1 as SGHTA and CDR2 as FQGNSA. V lost 1 base and J 11 bases, leaving 11 bases between the germline ends. The CDR3 is 12 amino acids. CDR3 bases: TGTGCCAGCAGCTTAGGGGCAAGAGGGGCTTTCTTT. The encoded protein is CASSLGARGAFF.

The chain uses TRBV27 and TRBJ1-6; 8 positions agree with TRBD1. The CDR3 is made up of 17 amino acids. The germline gives CDR1 MNHEY, CDR2 SMNVEV (reference sequence). V gave up 3 bases and J gave up 4 bases; unmatched junction bases: 8. CDR3 region: CASSFYADRAYNSPLHF. The DNA for the CDR3 is TGTGCCAGCAGTTTTTACGCGGACAGGGCTTATAATTCACCCCTCCACTTT.

The chain combines TRBV7-3 with TRBJ2-3; tentatively, D is TRBD2 (6 bases). Trimming pared 0 bases from V and 1 base from J, leaving 8 bases between. Germline CDR1 is SGHTA and CDR2 is FQGTGA. This CDR3 comprises 15 residues. The CDR3 DNA follows: TGTGCCAGCAGCTTAACTGCTAGCGGCACAGATACGCAGTATTTT. Protein: CASSLTASGTDTQYF.

This clone turned up a few times. The V and J genes are TRBV25-1 and TRBJ2-3; D is unresolved. The CDR3 contains 13 residues. The V gene lost 1 base and the J gene lost 3 bases, with 5 bases spanning the gap. The germline V gene encodes CDR1 MGHDK and CDR2 SYGVNS. This CDR3 is CASSESLTDTQYF. The DNA for the CDR3 is TGTGCCAGCAGTGAATCCCTAACAGATACGCAGTATTTT.

This clone was recorded a few times. The chain employs TRBV10-3 and TRBJ1-1; possible D gene TRBD1, 6 bases. Germline assignment: CDR1 ENHRY and CDR2 SYGVKD. This CDR3 contains 14 residues. Trimming removed 2 bases from V and 4 bases from J, with 11 bases in between. CDR3 nucleotide sequence: TGTGCCATCAGTGAGGCAGGGGAAACCACTGAAGCTTTCTTT. This gives the protein CAISEAGETTEAFF.

This chain joins TRBV9 and TRBJ1-3, with no clear D. This CDR3 is built from 14 residues. V was clipped by 0 bases and J by 0 bases, with 4 bases between them. Germline V gene data show CDR1 as SGDLS and CDR2 as YYNGEE. CDR3 DNA: TGTGCCAGCAGCGTAGCCCACTCTGGAAACACCATATATTTT. Amino acid sequence: CASSVAHSGNTIYF.

The chain recombines TRBV4-3 with TRBJ1-1, with TRBD1 as a possible D gene (6 bases). Germline values: CDR1 LGHNA, CDR2 YSLEER. This CDR3 comprises 16 residues. V was clipped by 1 base and J by 2 bases, with 14 bases between them. The CDR3 DNA reads as TGCGCCAGCAGCCAAGGGCATGGACAGTTCAACACTGAAGCTTTCTTT. Residues: CASSQGHGQFNTEAFF.

The chain has TRBV7-9 and TRBJ2-7; D is perhaps TRBD2 (7 bases). Germline lookup yields CDR1 SEHNR and CDR2 FQNEAQ (reference sequence). The CDR3 loop spans 15 amino acids. Trimming shortened V by 6 bases and J by 3 bases, and 18 bases separated the two germline ends. CDR3 residues: CASSKSGGGSYEQYF. CDR3 DNA sequence: TGTGCCAGCAGTAAGTCCGGCGGGGGCAGCTACGAGCAGTACTTC.

This clone was detected once. A read error may produce the germline difference seen at one junction end. Distinct nucleotide sequences in the sample also encode this CDR3. This chain links TRBV10-3 with TRBJ2-7; a possible D gene is TRBD1 (5 bases). The CDR3 has 12 amino acids. Germline loops: CDR1 ENHRY, CDR2 SYGVKD. The CDR3 loop is CAIRAQSYEQYF. The CDR3 nucleotides read TGTGCTATCAGGGCCCAATCCTACGAGCAGTACTTC.

This clone was seen only once. CDR3 amino acids: CAGLGGEYYEQYF. The CDR3 region has the DNA TGTGCCGGCCTAGGGGGGGAGTACTACGAGCAGTACTTC. The rearrangement joins TRBV2 to TRBJ2-7, with a weak D call TRBD2 (7 bases). V was trimmed by 11 bases and J by 3 bases, leaving 17 bases between them. The CDR3 runs 13 residues. Germline V gives CDR1 SNHLY, CDR2 FYNNEI.

This chain joins TRBV28 and TRBJ1-2, with D maybe TRBD1 (6 bases). This CDR3 has 14 residues. The V end was cut by 7 bases, the J end by 8 bases, with 20 bases between. The germline gives CDR1 MDHEN, CDR2 SYDVKM. CDR3 DNA sequence: TGTGCCAGCATCTTCCGGGACACCCGCGAGGGCTACACCTTC. Its translation is CASIFRDTREGYTF.

The chain has TRBV11-2 and TRBJ2-3; the D gene is possibly TRBD1 (5 bases). The germline CDR1 and CDR2 sequences are SGHAT and FQNNGV. This CDR3 comprises 13 residues. V gave up 5 bases and J gave up 4 bases, with 10 bases separating them. The CDR3 loop is CASSQGASDTQYF. In DNA form, the CDR3 reads TGTGCCAGCAGCCAAGGGGCCTCAGATACGCAGTATTTT.